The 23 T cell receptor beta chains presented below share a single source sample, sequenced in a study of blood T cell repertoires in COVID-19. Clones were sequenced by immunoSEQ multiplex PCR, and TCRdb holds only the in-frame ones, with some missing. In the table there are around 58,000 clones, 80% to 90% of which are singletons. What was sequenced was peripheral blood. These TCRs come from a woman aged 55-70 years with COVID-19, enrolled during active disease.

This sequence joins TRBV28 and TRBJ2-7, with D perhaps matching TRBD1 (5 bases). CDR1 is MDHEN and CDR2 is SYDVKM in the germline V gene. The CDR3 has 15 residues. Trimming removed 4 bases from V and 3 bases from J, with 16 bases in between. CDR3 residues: CASSSTTELYYEQYF. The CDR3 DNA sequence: TGTGCCAGCAGTTCAACGACAGAGCTTTACTACGAGCAGTACTTC.

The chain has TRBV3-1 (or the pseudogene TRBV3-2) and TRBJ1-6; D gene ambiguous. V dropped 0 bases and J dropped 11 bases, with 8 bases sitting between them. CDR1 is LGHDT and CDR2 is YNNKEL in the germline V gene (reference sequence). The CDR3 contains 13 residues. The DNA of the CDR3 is TGTGCCAGCAGCCAAGACAGTCTCCCACCCCTCCACTTT. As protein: CASSQDSLPPLHF.

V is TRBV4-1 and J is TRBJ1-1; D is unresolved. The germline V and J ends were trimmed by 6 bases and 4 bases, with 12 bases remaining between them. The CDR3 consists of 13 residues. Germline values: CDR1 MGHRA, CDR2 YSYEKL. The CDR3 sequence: CASRRGLSTEAFF. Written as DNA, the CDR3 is TGCGCCAGCAGGCGAGGGCTGAGCACTGAAGCTTTCTTT.

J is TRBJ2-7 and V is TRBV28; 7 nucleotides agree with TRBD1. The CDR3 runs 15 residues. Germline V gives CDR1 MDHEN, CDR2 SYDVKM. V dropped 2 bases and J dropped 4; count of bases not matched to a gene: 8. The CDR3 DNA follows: TGTGCCAGCAGTTTAGGGGAGACAGGGCCTTACGAGCAGTACTTC. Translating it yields CASSLGETGPYEQYF. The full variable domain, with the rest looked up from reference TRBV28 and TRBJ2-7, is DVKVTQSSRYLVKRTGEKVFLECVQDMDHENMFWYRQDPGLGLRLIYFSYDVKMKEKGDIPEGYSVSREKKERFSLILESASTNQTSMYLCASSLGETGPYEQYFGPGTRLTVT.

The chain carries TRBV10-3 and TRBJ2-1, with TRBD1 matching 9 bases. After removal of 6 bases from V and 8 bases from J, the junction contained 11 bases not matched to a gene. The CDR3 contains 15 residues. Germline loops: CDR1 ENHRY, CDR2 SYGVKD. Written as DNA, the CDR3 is TGTGCCATCAGACCCGGGACAGGGTCATCAGATGAGCAGTTCTTC. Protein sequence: CAIRPGTGSSDEQFF.

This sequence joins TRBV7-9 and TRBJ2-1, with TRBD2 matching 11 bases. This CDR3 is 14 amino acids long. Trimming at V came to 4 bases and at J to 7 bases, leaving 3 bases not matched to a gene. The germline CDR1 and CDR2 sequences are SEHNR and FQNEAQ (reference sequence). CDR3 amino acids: CASSSPSGGNEQFF. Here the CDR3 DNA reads TGTGCCAGCAGCTCACCTAGCGGGGGGAATGAGCAGTTCTTC.

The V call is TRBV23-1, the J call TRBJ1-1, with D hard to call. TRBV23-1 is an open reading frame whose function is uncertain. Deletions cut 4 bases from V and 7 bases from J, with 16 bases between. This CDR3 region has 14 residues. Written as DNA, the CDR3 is TGCGCCAGCAGTCCCTCGCGGTCGACCCATGAAGCTTTCTTT. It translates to CASSPSRSTHEAFF.

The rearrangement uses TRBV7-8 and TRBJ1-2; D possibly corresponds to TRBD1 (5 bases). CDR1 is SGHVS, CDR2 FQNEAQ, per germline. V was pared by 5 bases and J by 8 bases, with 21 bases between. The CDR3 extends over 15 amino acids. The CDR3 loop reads CASSLSILREGGYTF. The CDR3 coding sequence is TGTGCCAGCAGCCTGTCGATCCTCAGGGAAGGAGGCTACACCTTC.

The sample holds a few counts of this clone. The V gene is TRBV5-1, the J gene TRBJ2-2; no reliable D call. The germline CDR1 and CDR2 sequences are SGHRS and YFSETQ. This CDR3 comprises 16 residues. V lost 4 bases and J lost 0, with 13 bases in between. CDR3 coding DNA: TGCGCCAGCAGCGCCGCGCCCCTCCCGAACACCGGGGAGCTGTTTTTT. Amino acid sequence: CASSAAPLPNTGELFF.

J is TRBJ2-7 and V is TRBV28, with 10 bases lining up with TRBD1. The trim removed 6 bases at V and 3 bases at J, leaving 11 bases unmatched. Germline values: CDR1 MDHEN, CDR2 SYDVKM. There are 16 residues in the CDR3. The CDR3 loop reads CASSSPGRTGGYEQYF. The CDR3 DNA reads TGTGCCAGCAGCTCCCCAGGCCGGACAGGGGGCTACGAGCAGTACTTC.

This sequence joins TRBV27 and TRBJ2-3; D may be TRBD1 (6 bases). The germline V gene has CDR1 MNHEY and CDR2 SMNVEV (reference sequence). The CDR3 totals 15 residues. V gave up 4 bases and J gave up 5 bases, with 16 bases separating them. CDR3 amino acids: CASSWSQGSVDTQYF. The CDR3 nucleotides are TGTGCCAGCAGTTGGTCGCAGGGGAGCGTAGATACGCAGTATTTT.

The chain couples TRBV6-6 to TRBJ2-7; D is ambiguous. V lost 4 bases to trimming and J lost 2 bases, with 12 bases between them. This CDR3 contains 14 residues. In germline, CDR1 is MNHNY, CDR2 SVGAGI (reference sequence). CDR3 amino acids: CASSSAQIPYEQYF. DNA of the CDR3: TGTGCCAGCAGTTCGGCACAGATTCCCTACGAGCAGTACTTC.

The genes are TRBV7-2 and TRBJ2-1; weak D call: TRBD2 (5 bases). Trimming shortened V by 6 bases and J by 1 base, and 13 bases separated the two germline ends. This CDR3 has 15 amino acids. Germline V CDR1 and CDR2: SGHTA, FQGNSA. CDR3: CASRPPGSSYNEQFF. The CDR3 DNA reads TGTGCCAGCAGGCCTCCGGGGTCTTCCTACAATGAGCAGTTCTTC.

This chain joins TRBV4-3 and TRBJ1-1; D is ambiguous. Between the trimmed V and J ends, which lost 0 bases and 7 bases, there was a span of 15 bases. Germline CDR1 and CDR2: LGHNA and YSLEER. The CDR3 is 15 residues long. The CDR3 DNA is TGCGCCAGCAGCCAAGATTTTTCCTCCAGACTTGAAGCTTTCTTT. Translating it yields CASSQDFSSRLEAFF.

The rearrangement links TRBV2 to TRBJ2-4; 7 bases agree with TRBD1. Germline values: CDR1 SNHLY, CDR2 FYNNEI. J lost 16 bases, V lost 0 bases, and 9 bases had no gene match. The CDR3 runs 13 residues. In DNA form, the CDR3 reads TGTGCCAGCAGTGAAGCAGGGGGCTATGCCTCCTACTTC. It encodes CASSEAGGYASYF.

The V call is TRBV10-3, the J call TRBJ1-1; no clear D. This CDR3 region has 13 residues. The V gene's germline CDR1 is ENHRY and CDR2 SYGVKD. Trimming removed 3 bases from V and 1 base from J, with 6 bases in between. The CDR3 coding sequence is TGTGCCATCAGTGAACGACAGAACACTGAAGCTTTCTTT. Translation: CAISERQNTEAFF.

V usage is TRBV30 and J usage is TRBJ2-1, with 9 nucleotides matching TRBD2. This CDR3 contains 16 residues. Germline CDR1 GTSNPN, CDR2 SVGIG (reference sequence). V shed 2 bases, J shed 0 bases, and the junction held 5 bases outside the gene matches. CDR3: CAWSLSGGSSYNEQFF. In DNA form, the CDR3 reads TGTGCCTGGAGTCTAAGCGGGGGGAGCTCCTACAATGAGCAGTTCTTC. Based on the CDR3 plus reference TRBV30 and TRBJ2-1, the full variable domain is SQTIHQWPATLVQPVGSPLSLECTVEGTSNPNLYWYRQAAGRGLQLLFYSVGIGQISSEVPQNLSASRPQDRQFILSSKKLLLSDSGFYLCAWSLSGGSSYNEQFFGPGTRLTVL.

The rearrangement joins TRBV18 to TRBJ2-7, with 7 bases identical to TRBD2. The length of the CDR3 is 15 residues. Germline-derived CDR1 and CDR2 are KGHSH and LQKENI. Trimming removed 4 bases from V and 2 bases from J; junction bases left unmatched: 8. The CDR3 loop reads CASSQSSGSPYEQYF. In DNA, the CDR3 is TGTGCCAGCTCACAATCTAGCGGATCTCCCTACGAGCAGTACTTC. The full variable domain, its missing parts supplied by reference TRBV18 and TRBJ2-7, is NAGVMQNPRHLVRRRGQEARLRCSPMKGHSHVYWYRQLPEEGLKFMVYLQKENIIDESGMPKERFSAEFPKEGPSILRIQQVVRGDSAAYFCASSQSSGSPYEQYFGPGTRLTVT.

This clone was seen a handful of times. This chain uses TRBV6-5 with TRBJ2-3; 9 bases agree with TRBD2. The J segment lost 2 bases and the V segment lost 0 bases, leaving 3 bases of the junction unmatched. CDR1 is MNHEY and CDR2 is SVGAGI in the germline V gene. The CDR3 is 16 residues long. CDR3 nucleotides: TGTGCCAGCAGTTACTCGCCTAGCGGGGTCACAGATACGCAGTATTTT. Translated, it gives CASSYSPSGVTDTQYF.

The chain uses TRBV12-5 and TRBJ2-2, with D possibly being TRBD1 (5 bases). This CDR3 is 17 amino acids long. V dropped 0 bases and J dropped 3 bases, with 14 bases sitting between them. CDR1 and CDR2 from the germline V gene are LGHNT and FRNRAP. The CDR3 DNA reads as TGTGCTAGTGGTTTGGTACTGCCAGGGAAGCACACCGGGGAGCTGTTTTTT. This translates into CASGLVLPGKHTGELFF. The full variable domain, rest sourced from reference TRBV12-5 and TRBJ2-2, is DARVTQTPRHKVTEMGQEVTMRCQPILGHNTVFWYRQTMMQGLELLAYFRNRAPLDDSGMPKDRFSAEMPDATLATLKIQPSEPRDSAVYFCASGLVLPGKHTGELFFGEGSRLTVL.

The CDR3 nucleotides read TGTGCCAGCAGTTACTTTACGGGGAACACTGAAGCTTTCTTT. It is translated as CASSYFTGNTEAFF. The chain has TRBV6-2 or TRBV6-3 and TRBJ1-1, with D hard to call. The V gene's germline CDR1 is MNHEY and CDR2 SVGEGT. The CDR3 is made up of 14 amino acids. V dropped 1 base and J dropped 1 base, with 7 bases sitting between them.

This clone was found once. The CDR3: CASSQLSPYEQYF. The CDR3 nucleotides are TGTGCCAGCAGCCAACTATCCCCATACGAGCAGTACTTC. The V gene is TRBV3-1 (or the pseudogene TRBV3-2), the J gene TRBJ2-7; D remains unclear. Germline lookup yields CDR1 LGHDT and CDR2 YNNKEL (reference sequence). Trimming took off 2 bases at V and 4 bases at J, with 9 bases between the two ends. This CDR3 region has 13 residues.

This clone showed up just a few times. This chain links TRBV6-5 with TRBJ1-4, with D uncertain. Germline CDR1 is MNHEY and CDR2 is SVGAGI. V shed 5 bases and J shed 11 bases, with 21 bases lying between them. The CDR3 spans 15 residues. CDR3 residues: CASSQEIGRGGKLFF. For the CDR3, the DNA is TGTGCCAGCAGTCAGGAGATTGGTCGCGGAGGGAAACTGTTTTTT.